This T cell receptor beta chain was profiled in a study of radiotherapy plus CTLA-4 blockade in lung cancer. The study's findings and limits: Reported findings show early blood T cell clone dynamics, with interferon-beta, best predicted response. Blood-borne expansion of tumor-derived TCR clones followed radiotherapy plus ipilimumab.

Repertoires were generated with immunoSEQ multiplex PCR, while TCRdb's copy carries only in-frame clones and drops some. The data show roughly 86,000 clones, less than 90% seen once. Notes on this clone: Its matching antigen is unknown.

This CDR3 is 14 amino acids long. J lost 2 bases, V lost 8 bases, and 8 bases had no gene match. Germline CDR1 SNHLY, CDR2 FYNNEI. The study treated chemo-refractory metastatic non-small-cell lung cancer patients with focal radiation plus ipilimumab CTLA-4 blockade. The sequence was obtained from a human donor with non-small cell lung cancer who had stable disease on radiotherapy plus ipilimumab. The rearrangement uses TRBV2 and TRBJ2-7; 8 bases align to TRBD1. The sample was peripheral blood, taken from a patient treated with radiotherapy plus ipilimumab. CDR3: CASGFGGQAYEQYF. The CDR3 DNA sequence: TGTGCCAGCGGCTTCGGGGGACAGGCCTACGAGCAGTACTTC.